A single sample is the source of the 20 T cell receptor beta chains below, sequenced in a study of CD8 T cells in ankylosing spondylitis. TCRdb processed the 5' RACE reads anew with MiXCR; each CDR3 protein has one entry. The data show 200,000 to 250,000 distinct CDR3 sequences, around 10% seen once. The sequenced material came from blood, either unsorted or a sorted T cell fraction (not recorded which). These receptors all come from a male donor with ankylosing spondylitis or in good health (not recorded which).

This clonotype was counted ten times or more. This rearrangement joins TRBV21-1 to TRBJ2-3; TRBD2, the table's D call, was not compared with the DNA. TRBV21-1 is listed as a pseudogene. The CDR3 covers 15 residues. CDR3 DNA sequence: TGTGCCAGCATCCGCCGGGGCTTGCGGTGGGATACGCAGTATTTT. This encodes CASIRRGLRWDTQYF.

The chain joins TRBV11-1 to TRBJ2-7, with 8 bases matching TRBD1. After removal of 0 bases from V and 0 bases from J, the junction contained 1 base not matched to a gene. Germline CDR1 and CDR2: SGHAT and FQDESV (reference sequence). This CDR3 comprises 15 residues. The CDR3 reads CASSLAGQGSYEQYF. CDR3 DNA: TGTGCCAGCAGCTTAGCAGGACAGGGCTCCTACGAGCAGTACTTC.

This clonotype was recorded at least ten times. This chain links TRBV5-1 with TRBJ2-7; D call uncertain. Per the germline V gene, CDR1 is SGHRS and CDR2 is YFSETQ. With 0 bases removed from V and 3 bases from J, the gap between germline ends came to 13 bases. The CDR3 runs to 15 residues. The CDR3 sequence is CASSLVDRAGYEQYF. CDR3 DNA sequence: TGCGCCAGCAGCTTGGTAGACCGGGCAGGCTACGAGCAGTACTTC.

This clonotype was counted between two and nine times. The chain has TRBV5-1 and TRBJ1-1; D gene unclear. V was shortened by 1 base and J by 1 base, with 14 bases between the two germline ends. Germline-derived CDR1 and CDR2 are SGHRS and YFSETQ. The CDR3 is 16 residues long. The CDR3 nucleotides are TGCGCCAGCAGCTTGAGATTAGGGCGGACGAACACTGAAGCTTTCTTT. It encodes CASSLRLGRTNTEAFF.

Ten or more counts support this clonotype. CDR3 in amino acids: CSAPSTETSTDTQYF. CDR3 bases: TGCAGCGCACCCTCGACGGAAACTAGCACAGATACGCAGTATTTT. The V and J genes are TRBV29-1 and TRBJ2-3; D remains ambiguous. The germline V and J ends were trimmed by 7 bases and 0 bases, with 17 bases remaining between them. The germline V gene has CDR1 SQVTM and CDR2 ANQGSEA. The CDR3 contains 15 residues.

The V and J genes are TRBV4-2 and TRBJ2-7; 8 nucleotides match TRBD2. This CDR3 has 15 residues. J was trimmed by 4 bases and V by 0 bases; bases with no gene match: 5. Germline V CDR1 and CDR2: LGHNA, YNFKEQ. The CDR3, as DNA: TGTGCCAGCAGCCAAGAAAGGCGGGGGGAGTACGAGCAGTACTTC. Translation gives CASSQERRGEYEQYF.

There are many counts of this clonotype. The CDR3 DNA is TGCAGTGCTTCCCTGCCCCTGGTGAGCGGCGATGAGCAGTTCTTC. The encoded protein is CSASLPLVSGDEQFF. The gene calls are TRBV20-1 and TRBJ2-1, with D tentatively TRBD2 (5 bases). The germline V gene has CDR1 DFQATT and CDR2 SNEGSKA (reference sequence). There are 15 residues in the CDR3. Trimming cost V 5 bases and J 8 bases, with 22 bases left between them.

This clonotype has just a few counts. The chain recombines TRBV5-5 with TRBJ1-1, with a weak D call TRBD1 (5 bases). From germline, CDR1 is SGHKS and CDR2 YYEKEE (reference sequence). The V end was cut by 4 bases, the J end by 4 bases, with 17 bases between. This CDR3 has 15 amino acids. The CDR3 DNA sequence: TGTGCCAGCAGCCCATTGGGGGGTTTGGGCACTGAAGCTTTCTTT. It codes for CASSPLGGLGTEAFF.

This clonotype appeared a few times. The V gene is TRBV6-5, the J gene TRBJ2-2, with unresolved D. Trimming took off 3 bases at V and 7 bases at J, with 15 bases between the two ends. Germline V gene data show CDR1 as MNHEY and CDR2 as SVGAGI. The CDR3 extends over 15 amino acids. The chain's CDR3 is CASSYDVRTGGELFF. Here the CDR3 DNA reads TGTGCCAGCAGTTATGATGTCCGAACGGGCGGGGAGCTGTTTTTT.

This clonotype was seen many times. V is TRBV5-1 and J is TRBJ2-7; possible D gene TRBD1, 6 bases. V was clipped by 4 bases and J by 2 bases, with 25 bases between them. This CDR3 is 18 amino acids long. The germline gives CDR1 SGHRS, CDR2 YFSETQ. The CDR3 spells CASSRQAGEHAWAYEQYF. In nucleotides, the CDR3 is TGCGCCAGCAGCCGACAGGCAGGGGAGCACGCATGGGCCTACGAGCAGTACTTC.

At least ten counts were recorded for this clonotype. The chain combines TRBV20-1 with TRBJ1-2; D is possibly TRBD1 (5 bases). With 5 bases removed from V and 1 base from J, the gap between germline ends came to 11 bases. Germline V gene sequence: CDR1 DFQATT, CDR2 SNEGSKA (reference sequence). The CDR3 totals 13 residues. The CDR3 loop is CSAPLGGNYGYTF. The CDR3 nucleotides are TGCAGTGCTCCCCTTGGGGGTAACTATGGCTACACCTTC.

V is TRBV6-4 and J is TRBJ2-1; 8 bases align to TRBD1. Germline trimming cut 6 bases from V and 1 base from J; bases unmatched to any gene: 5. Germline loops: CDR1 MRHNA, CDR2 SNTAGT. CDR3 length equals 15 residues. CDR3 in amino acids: CASSVTGGSYNEQFF. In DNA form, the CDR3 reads TGTGCCAGCAGCGTAACAGGGGGTTCCTACAATGAGCAGTTCTTC.

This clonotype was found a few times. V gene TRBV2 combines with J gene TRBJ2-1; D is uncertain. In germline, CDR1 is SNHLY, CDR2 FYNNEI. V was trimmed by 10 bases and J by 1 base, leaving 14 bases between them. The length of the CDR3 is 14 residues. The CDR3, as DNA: TGTGCCATCCGAAGGGCTTCGTCCTACAATGAGCAGTTCTTC. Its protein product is CAIRRASSYNEQFF.

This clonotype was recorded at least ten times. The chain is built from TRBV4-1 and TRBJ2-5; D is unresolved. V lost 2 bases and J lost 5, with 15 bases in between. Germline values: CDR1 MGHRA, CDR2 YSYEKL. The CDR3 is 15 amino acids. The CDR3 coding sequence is TGCGCCAGCAGCCAACCGGGTAGACTGGGGGAGACCCAGTACTTC. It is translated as CASSQPGRLGETQYF.

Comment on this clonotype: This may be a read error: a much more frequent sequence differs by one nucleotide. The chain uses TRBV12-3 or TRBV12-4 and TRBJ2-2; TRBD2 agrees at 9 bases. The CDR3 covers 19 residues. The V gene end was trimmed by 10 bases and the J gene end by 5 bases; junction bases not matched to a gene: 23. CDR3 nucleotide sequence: TGTGCCATCTTCTTTGGGGGGGGTATTAGCGGGAGTGGAACCGGGGAGCTGTTTTTT. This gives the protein CAIFFGGGISGSGTGELFF.

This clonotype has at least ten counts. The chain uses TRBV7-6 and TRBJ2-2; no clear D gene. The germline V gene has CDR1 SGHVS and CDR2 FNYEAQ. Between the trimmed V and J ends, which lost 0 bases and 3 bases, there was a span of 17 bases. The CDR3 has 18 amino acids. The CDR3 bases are TGTGCCAGCAGCTTAGCGTCGGAGATTATGTTGGACACCGGGGAGCTGTTTTTT. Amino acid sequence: CASSLASEIMLDTGELFF.

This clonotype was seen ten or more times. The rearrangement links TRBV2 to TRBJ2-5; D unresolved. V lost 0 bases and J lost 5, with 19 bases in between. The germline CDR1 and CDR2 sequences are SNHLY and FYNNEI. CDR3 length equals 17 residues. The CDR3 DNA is TGTGCCAGCAGTGAAGCGGTTTCCCCAGTGGGTGTCGAGACCCAGTACTTC. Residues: CASSEAVSPVGVETQYF.

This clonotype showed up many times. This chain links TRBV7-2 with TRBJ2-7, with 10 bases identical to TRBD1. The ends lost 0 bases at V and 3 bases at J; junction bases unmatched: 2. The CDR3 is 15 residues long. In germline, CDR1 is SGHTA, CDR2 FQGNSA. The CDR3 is CASSLAGTGDYEQYF. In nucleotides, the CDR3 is TGTGCCAGCAGCTTAGCGGGGACAGGGGACTACGAGCAGTACTTC.

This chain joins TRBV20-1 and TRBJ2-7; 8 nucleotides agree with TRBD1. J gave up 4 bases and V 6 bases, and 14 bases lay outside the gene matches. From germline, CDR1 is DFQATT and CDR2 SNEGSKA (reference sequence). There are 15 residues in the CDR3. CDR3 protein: CSAYQGAGLGYEQYF. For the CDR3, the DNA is TGCAGTGCCTACCAGGGGGCAGGGCTGGGGTACGAGCAGTACTTC.

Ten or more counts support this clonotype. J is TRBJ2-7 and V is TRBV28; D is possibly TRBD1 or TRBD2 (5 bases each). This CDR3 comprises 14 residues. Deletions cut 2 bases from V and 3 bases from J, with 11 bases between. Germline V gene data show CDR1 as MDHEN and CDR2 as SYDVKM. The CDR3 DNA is TGTGCCAGCAGTTTAGAACAGGCGGGCTACGAGCAGTACTTC. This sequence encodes CASSLEQAGYEQYF.